The entry below gives a single TCR beta chain sequence along with its context. What it binds is unknown. This entry belongs to a study of OX40 agonist ivuxolimab in advanced cancers. Overall study results and limits: CD4+ and CD8+ blood T cells expanded clonally by week 6 at 0.1 to 3.0 mg/kg.

The table came from immunoSEQ multiplex PCR; TCRdb's copy has only in-frame clones and leaves some out. The sample holds approximately 50,000 clones, about 89% seen once. Trimming took off 0 bases at V and 2 bases at J, with 7 bases between the two ends. The CDR3 runs to 14 residues. The germline CDR1 and CDR2 sequences are SGHRS and YFSETQ. The rearrangement uses TRBV5-1 and TRBJ2-3; no definite D call. This sequence was found in an adult with an advanced solid tumor such as melanoma, head and neck, liver or kidney cancer. The sample was CD4+ or CD8+ T cells sorted from blood, taken in a trial of the OX40 agonist ivuxolimab. This CDR3 is CASSLGAYTDTQYF. The DNA for the CDR3 is TGCGCCAGCAGCTTGGGGGCTTACACAGATACGCAGTATTTT.